These 32 T cell receptor beta chains were all obtained from the same sample, sequenced in a study of beta chain features in type 1 diabetes. Reverse transcription of all isolated RNA meant that expressed TCRB transcripts were sequenced. Method: immunoSEQ multiplex PCR; TCRdb's copy keeps in-frame clones and lacks some. The data show roughly 400,000 clones, roughly 16% seen once. Material for sequencing was naive CD4+ T cells from blood. The source of these receptors is a woman younger than 35 in good health.

The chain employs TRBV4-2 and TRBJ2-7, with D possibly TRBD2 on 5 matching bases. With 1 base removed from V and 7 bases from J, the gap between germline ends came to 14 bases. From germline, CDR1 is LGHNA and CDR2 YNFKEQ. The CDR3 has 14 amino acids. CDR3 sequence (DNA): TGTGCCAGCAGCCAAGCGGCCGGGAAAGGGGAGCAGTACTTC. This translates into CASSQAAGKGEQYF.

The J gene is TRBJ1-2, the V gene TRBV29-1; no reliable D call. CDR1 SQVTM and CDR2 ANQGSEA come from the germline V gene. V was cut by 0 bases and J by 5 bases, with 10 bases left in between. This CDR3 spans 13 amino acids. DNA for the CDR3: TGCAGCGTTGAAGATCGGACGGGGTATGGCTACACCTTC. Translating it yields CSVEDRTGYGYTF. The full variable domain, rest sourced from reference TRBV29-1 and TRBJ1-2, is SAVISQKPSRDICQRGTSLTIQCQVDSQVTMMFWYRQQPGQSLTLIATANQGSEATYESGFVIDKFPISRPNLTFSTLTVSNMSPEDSSIYLCSVEDRTGYGYTFGSGTRLTVV.

This clone turned up a few times. V is TRBV19 and J is TRBJ1-5; TRBD1 aligns across 8 bases. The V and J ends lost 8 bases and 4 bases, in that order; junction bases with no gene match: 1. The CDR3 extends over 12 amino acids. The germline gives CDR1 LNHDA, CDR2 SQIVND (reference sequence). The CDR3 sequence: CASGQGNQPQHF. In DNA form, the CDR3 reads TGTGCCAGTGGACAGGGAAATCAGCCCCAGCATTTT.

The rearrangement joins TRBV4-2 to TRBJ2-3, with D perhaps TRBD2 (5 bases). The CDR3 sequence is 13 residues long. The germline CDR1 and CDR2 sequences are LGHNA and YNFKEQ. V lost 1 base, J lost 4 bases, and 6 bases lay in between. CDR3 loop: CASSQVGADTQYF. In DNA, the CDR3 is TGTGCCAGCAGCCAAGTGGGAGCAGATACGCAGTATTTT.

This chain connects TRBV4-2 to TRBJ2-1; 10 bases map to TRBD2. This CDR3 spans 15 amino acids. The germline CDR1 and CDR2 sequences are LGHNA and YNFKEQ. The trim removed 1 base at V and 9 bases at J, leaving 6 bases unmatched. CDR3 sequence: CASSQGSGRAFEQFF. CDR3 nucleotide sequence: TGTGCCAGCAGCCAAGGAAGCGGGAGGGCCTTTGAGCAGTTCTTC.

This clone was counted between two and nine times. This rearrangement joins TRBV5-1 to TRBJ2-4; 9 bases align to TRBD1. The junction had 6 bases not matched to a gene; V was cut back by 3 bases and J by 8 bases. CDR1 is SGHRS and CDR2 is YFSETQ in the germline V gene. The CDR3 is 14 residues long. The CDR3 region is CASSSGQGLDIQYF. Here the CDR3 DNA reads TGCGCCAGCAGCTCGGGACAGGGACTGGACATTCAGTACTTC.

A few counts support this clone. V gene TRBV7-3 combines with J gene TRBJ2-2; D unclear. The V end lost 2 bases, the J end lost 2 bases, and 9 bases lay between the germline ends. From germline, CDR1 is SGHTA and CDR2 FQGTGA. CDR3 size: 15 residues. The CDR3 DNA reads TGTGCCAGCAGCTTAGGGCAGACCAACACCGGGGAGCTGTTTTTT. This sequence encodes CASSLGQTNTGELFF.

The table lists this clone with a few counts. The chain's CDR3 is CASSPRRGTGGHYEQYF. DNA of the CDR3: TGTGCCAGCAGCCCCCGGCGGGGGACAGGGGGCCACTACGAGCAGTACTTC. The V gene is TRBV9, the J gene TRBJ2-7, with 12 bases aligning to TRBD1. V was pared by 4 bases and J by 3 bases, with 11 bases of the junction left unmatched. The CDR3 length is 17 residues. Germline V gene data show CDR1 as SGDLS and CDR2 as YYNGEE.

This clone has only a few counts. The chain joins TRBV6-5 to TRBJ1-1; unclear D gene. V was pared by 0 bases and J by 6 bases, with 8 bases between. The CDR3 length is 13 residues. Germline CDR1 MNHEY, CDR2 SVGAGI. The CDR3 coding sequence is TGTGCCAGCAGTTACTCGCGGTGGTCTGAAGCTTTCTTT. This encodes CASSYSRWSEAFF.

This clone was detected a few times. The chain uses TRBV4-2 and TRBJ2-2; TRBD1 might be the D (6 bases). This CDR3 has 15 amino acids. The germline V and J ends were trimmed by 2 bases and 1 base, with 8 bases remaining between them. Germline assignment: CDR1 LGHNA and CDR2 YNFKEQ. The CDR3 coding sequence is TGTGCCAGCAGCCAACAGGGGCTGAACACCGGGGAGCTGTTTTTT. Amino acid sequence: CASSQQGLNTGELFF.

Note on this clone: Other nucleotide sequences from this sample produce the same CDR3. The rearrangement joins TRBV18 to TRBJ1-1; no reliable D call. Trimming took off 4 bases at V and 0 bases at J, with 6 bases between the two ends. There are 13 residues in the CDR3. Germline V gene sequence: CDR1 KGHSH, CDR2 LQKENI. The CDR3 loop reads CASSRAMNTEAFF. The CDR3 DNA reads as TGTGCCAGCTCACGGGCTATGAACACTGAAGCTTTCTTT.

This clone was detected a few times. This chain links TRBV19 with TRBJ2-1; tentatively, D is TRBD2 (6 bases). Germline V gene lookup returns CDR1 LNHDA and CDR2 SQIVND (reference sequence). CDR3 size: 17 residues. Trimming removed 0 bases at V and 9 bases at J, with 21 bases between. The CDR3, as DNA: TGTGCCAGTAGTATAGACGCGGGAACTAGCCGTTCGAGTGAGCAGTTCTTC. Protein: CASSIDAGTSRSSEQFF.

The V gene is TRBV30, the J gene TRBJ2-3, with a tentative D call TRBD1 (5 bases). The CDR3 extends over 13 amino acids. Germline CDR1 is GTSNPN and CDR2 is SVGIG (reference sequence). V dropped 4 bases and J dropped 3 bases, with 11 bases sitting between them. The chain's CDR3 is CAWTGRGTDTQYF. The DNA for the CDR3 is TGTGCCTGGACAGGGCGAGGAACAGATACGCAGTATTTT. Looking up the rest from reference TRBV30 and TRBJ2-3 gives the full variable domain: SQTIHQWPATLVQPVGSPLSLECTVEGTSNPNLYWYRQAAGRGLQLLFYSVGIGQISSEVPQNLSASRPQDRQFILSSKKLLLSDSGFYLCAWTGRGTDTQYFGPGTRLTVL.

This chain joins TRBV30 and TRBJ2-5; 15 bases are a match to TRBD2. This CDR3 has 15 residues. CDR1 and CDR2 (germline): GTSNPN, SVGIG (reference sequence). V was clipped by 0 bases and J by 4 bases; unmatched bases: 0. The CDR3 spells CAWSVGLAGGETQYF. DNA for the CDR3: TGTGCCTGGAGTGTGGGACTAGCGGGAGGAGAGACCCAGTACTTC.

The rearrangement joins TRBV28 to TRBJ2-7; a weak D match, TRBD2 (5 bases). This CDR3 spans 12 amino acids. CDR1 and CDR2 (germline): MDHEN, SYDVKM. V was cut by 2 bases and J by 12 bases, with 14 bases left in between. The CDR3 nucleotides are TGTGCCAGCAGTTTAGGTGGATTCGAGGGGTACTTC. It codes for CASSLGGFEGYF. Together with reference TRBV28 and TRBJ2-7, the CDR3 gives the full variable domain: DVKVTQSSRYLVKRTGEKVFLECVQDMDHENMFWYRQDPGLGLRLIYFSYDVKMKEKGDIPEGYSVSREKKERFSLILESASTNQTSMYLCASSLGGFEGYFGPGTRLTVT.

The rearrangement links TRBV4-1 to TRBJ1-1, with 7 positions matching TRBD1. The CDR3 totals 14 residues. Germline-derived CDR1 and CDR2 are MGHRA and YSYEKL. V shed 1 base and J 7 bases; nucleotides not matched to a gene: 6. CDR3 sequence: CASSQVTGTVEAFF. The CDR3 region has the DNA TGCGCCAGCAGCCAAGTCACCGGGACAGTTGAAGCTTTCTTT.

The chain uses TRBV19 and TRBJ2-5; TRBD2 aligns across 10 bases. CDR1 and CDR2 (germline): LNHDA, SQIVND (reference sequence). CDR3 length equals 16 residues. The V segment lost 5 bases and the J segment 2 bases; nucleotides outside the gene matches: 8. The CDR3 sequence is CASSPLSGRVQETQYF. DNA of the CDR3: TGTGCCAGTAGTCCCCTGAGCGGGAGGGTGCAAGAGACCCAGTACTTC.

A few counts support this clone. This chain connects TRBV4-2 to TRBJ2-7; 10 bases are a match to TRBD2. Germline V gene sequence: CDR1 LGHNA, CDR2 YNFKEQ. The CDR3 covers 18 residues. The trim removed 4 bases at V and 2 bases at J, leaving 14 bases unmatched. In DNA form, the CDR3 reads TGTGCCAGCAGCCGGGGGGGACGAGGGCTAGCGGGGGCCTACGAGCAGTACTTC. Its translation is CASSRGGRGLAGAYEQYF.

The V gene is TRBV2, the J gene TRBJ2-1, with no clear D. This CDR3 spans 13 amino acids. Germline V gives CDR1 SNHLY, CDR2 FYNNEI. Trimming pared 1 base from V and 5 bases from J, leaving 6 bases between. The chain's CDR3 is CASSEDNHNEQFF. The CDR3 region has the DNA TGTGCCAGCAGTGAAGATAATCACAATGAGCAGTTCTTC. Together with reference TRBV2 and TRBJ2-1, the CDR3 gives the full variable domain: EPEVTQTPSHQVTQMGQEVILRCVPISNHLYFYWYRQILGQKVEFLVSFYNNEISEKSEIFDDQFSVERPDGSNFTLKIRSTKLEDSAMYFCASSEDNHNEQFFGPGTRLTVL.

In its sample, this clone was seen a few times. This chain uses TRBV5-1 with TRBJ2-7; 9 nucleotides match TRBD2. CDR3 length: 17 amino acids. Germline assignment: CDR1 SGHRS and CDR2 YFSETQ. V trimming: 1 base; J trimming: 1 base; junction bases outside the gene matches: 9. For the CDR3, the DNA is TGCGCCAGCAGCTTGTTCGGGACTAGCCCCGCATCCTACGAGCAGTACTTC. This translates into CASSLFGTSPASYEQYF.

The chain recombines TRBV19 with TRBJ2-2, with 8 bases lining up with TRBD2. Germline values: CDR1 LNHDA, CDR2 SQIVND (reference sequence). The CDR3 extends over 16 amino acids. V lost 6 bases and J lost 6; bases outside the gene matches: 12. CDR3: CASRQLSGNFPGELFF. In nucleotides, the CDR3 is TGTGCCAGTAGACAACTTAGCGGGAATTTCCCCGGGGAGCTGTTTTTT.

V usage is TRBV7-2 and J usage is TRBJ2-7; 8 bases align to TRBD2. V was pared by 3 bases and J by 5 bases, with 9 bases of the junction left unmatched. This CDR3 is 15 amino acids long. CDR1 is SGHTA, CDR2 FQGNSA, per germline. CDR3 sequence reads: CASSFEGTSNHEQYF. CDR3 nucleotides: TGTGCCAGCAGCTTTGAAGGGACTAGTAACCACGAGCAGTACTTC.

This clone was seen a handful of times. This chain uses TRBV7-3 with TRBJ2-2, with D possibly matching TRBD2 (5 bases). The CDR3 length is 17 residues. Germline V gene data show CDR1 as SGHTA and CDR2 as FQGTGA. Trimming removed 5 bases from V and 0 bases from J, with 16 bases in between. In nucleotides, the CDR3 is TGTGCCAGCAGCCCTGGAGGAGCAAACGCGAACACCGGGGAGCTGTTTTTT. Encoded protein: CASSPGGANANTGELFF.

The chain uses TRBV28 and TRBJ1-1, with 7 bases matching TRBD1. Germline CDR1 MDHEN, CDR2 SYDVKM. CDR3 size: 15 residues. The trim removed 4 bases at V and 3 bases at J, leaving 8 bases unmatched. CDR3 coding DNA: TGTGCCAGCAGTTCCCCCAGCAGGGGGGACACTGAAGCTTTCTTT. Its translation is CASSSPSRGDTEAFF.

In its sample, this clone was seen a few times. The chain couples TRBV15 to TRBJ2-1; D might be TRBD2 (6 bases). The CDR3 totals 16 residues. CDR1 LNHNV and CDR2 YYDKDF come from the germline V gene (reference sequence). The ends were cut back, 1 base at V and 5 bases at J, with 15 bases in the middle. CDR3 protein: CATSRAPGTYNNEQFF. DNA of the CDR3: TGTGCCACCAGCAGAGCCCCCGGGACTTATAACAATGAGCAGTTCTTC. The whole variable domain, filled in from reference TRBV15 and TRBJ2-1, reads DAMVIQNPRYQVTQFGKPVTLSCSQTLNHNVMYWYQQKSSQAPKLLFHYYDKDFNNEADTPDNFQSRRPNTSFCFLDIRSPGLGDTAMYLCATSRAPGTYNNEQFFGPGTRLTVL.

The J gene is TRBJ2-7, the V gene TRBV27, with 10 bases aligning to TRBD2. V lost 4 bases to trimming and J lost 4 bases; unmatched junction nucleotides: 13. The CDR3 totals 17 residues. The germline gives CDR1 MNHEY, CDR2 SMNVEV (reference sequence). The CDR3 here is CASSSDRVTSGIYEQYF. DNA of the CDR3: TGTGCCAGCAGTTCAGACAGGGTCACTAGCGGGATATACGAGCAGTACTTC.

The CDR3 DNA reads as TGCGCCAGCAGCCAGGACAGGGGTTCGGATGGCTACACCTTC. It encodes CASSQDRGSDGYTF. V and J are TRBV5-1 and TRBJ1-2, with 9 bases identical to TRBD1. Germline assignment: CDR1 SGHRS and CDR2 YFSETQ. This CDR3 is 14 amino acids long. The V segment lost 4 bases and the J segment 6 bases; nucleotides outside the gene matches: 7. Drawing the rest from reference TRBV5-1 and TRBJ1-2, the complete variable domain is KAGVTQTPRYLIKTRGQQVTLSCSPISGHRSVSWYQQTPGQGLQFLFEYFSETQRNKGNFPGRFSGRQFSNSRSEMNVSTLELGDSALYLCASSQDRGSDGYTFGSGTRLTVV.

The chain couples TRBV28 to TRBJ1-1; a weak D match, TRBD1 (5 bases). V was clipped by 3 bases and J by 0 bases, with 8 bases between them. The CDR3 loop spans 14 amino acids. The germline CDR1 and CDR2 sequences are MDHEN and SYDVKM. The CDR3 DNA follows: TGTGCCAGCAGTTTCGGGGGACTGAACACTGAAGCTTTCTTT. Encoded protein: CASSFGGLNTEAFF.

The genes are TRBV6-6 and TRBJ2-7, with 9 bases matching TRBD2. The CDR3 is made up of 16 amino acids. CDR1 and CDR2 from the germline V gene are MNHNY and SVGAGI (reference sequence). V lost 5 bases and J lost 4; bases outside the gene matches: 12. In DNA, the CDR3 is TGTGCCAGCAGTCCCGGTGGCGGGAGGGCCACGTACGAGCAGTACTTC. Its translation: CASSPGGGRATYEQYF.

The V and J genes are TRBV5-1 and TRBJ2-2, with a possible D match to TRBD2 (6 bases). Trimming pared 4 bases from V and 1 base from J, leaving 11 bases between. Germline CDR1 is SGHRS and CDR2 is YFSETQ. This CDR3 spans 15 amino acids. CDR3 in DNA: TGCGCCAGCAGCCCGATGGGGGGGAACACCGGGGAGCTGTTTTTT. Protein: CASSPMGGNTGELFF.

This clone was detected only a few times. The chain is built from TRBV7-9 and TRBJ1-4; no reliable D call. V lost 5 bases to trimming and J lost 4 bases, with 20 bases between them. The CDR3 totals 17 residues. Germline assignment: CDR1 SEHNR and CDR2 FQNEAQ (reference sequence). The CDR3 bases are TGTGCCAGCAGCCCCAATGCCGGACGCGGGCTTAATGAAAAACTGTTTTTT. This codes for CASSPNAGRGLNEKLFF.

This clone was detected only a few times. The V call is TRBV28, the J call TRBJ1-2; a possible D gene is TRBD1 (6 bases). The CDR3 is 13 amino acids. Germline V gene sequence: CDR1 MDHEN, CDR2 SYDVKM. The V end was cut by 4 bases, the J end by 4 bases, with 10 bases between. DNA of the CDR3: TGTGCCAGCAGTTCGGGACAACTCTATGGCTACACCTTC. Protein product: CASSSGQLYGYTF.